The clone carrying this T cell receptor (beta chain) was observed at least ten times. The entry originates in a study of response to subunit inactivated influenza vaccine. TCRdb processed the RT-PCR reads anew with MiXCR; each CDR3 protein has one entry. Here the sample spans about 700,000 distinct CDR3 sequences, around 14% being singletons. V was shortened by 10 bases and J by 6 bases, with 18 bases between the two germline ends. The CDR3 loop spans 14 amino acids. This TCR was recovered from a man aged 50-59 years who received an inactivated influenza vaccine. The sequences come from PBMCs from blood, collected less than 15 days before vaccination. The V and J genes are TRBV12-3 or TRBV12-4 and TRBJ2-2; weak D call: TRBD2 (5 bases). CDR3 sequence (DNA): TGTGCCAACGCCTACGGACTGACACCCGGGGAGCTGTTTTTT. The encoded protein is CANAYGLTPGELFF.